The following is a T cell receptor beta chain sequence with its context. From germline, CDR1 is MNHEY and CDR2 SVGEGT. There are 15 residues in the CDR3. The V gene end was trimmed by 2 bases and the J gene end by 1 base; junction bases not matched to a gene: 0. This record comes from a study of blood T cell repertoires in COVID-19. Study in general: Samples representing acute and convalescent COVID-19 were sourced from the United States, Italy and Spain. From T cells, B-cell-depleted T cells, or PBMCs came the material, which was cDNA or gDNA.

Original analysis: Amplification of reference gene primers provided the estimated nucleated cell counts. The method was immunoSEQ multiplex PCR; TCRdb's version includes in-frame clones alone and lacks a portion of them. The V and J calls and clone size were taken over from that table, and D and trimming were inferred from the DNA. This sample yields hundreds of thousands of clones, of which nearly 90% are seen a single time; almost 9.5% belongs to the top ten. The sequenced sample was peripheral blood. This sequence joins TRBV6-2 or TRBV6-3 and TRBJ2-5; 11 bases fit TRBD2. The sequence derives from a man in his late teens or twenties with active or convalescent COVID-19. CDR3 loop: CASSYTSGGQETQYF. The CDR3 DNA follows: TGTGCCAGCAGTTACACTAGCGGGGGCCAAGAGACCCAGTACTTC.